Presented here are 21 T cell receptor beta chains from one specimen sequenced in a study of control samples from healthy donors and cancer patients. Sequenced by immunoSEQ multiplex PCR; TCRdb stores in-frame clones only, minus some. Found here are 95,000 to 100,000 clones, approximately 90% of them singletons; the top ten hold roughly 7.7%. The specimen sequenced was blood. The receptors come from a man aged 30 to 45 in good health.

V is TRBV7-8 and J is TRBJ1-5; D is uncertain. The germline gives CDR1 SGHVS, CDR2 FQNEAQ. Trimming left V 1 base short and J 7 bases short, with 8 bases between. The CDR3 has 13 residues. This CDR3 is CASSLERLQPQHF. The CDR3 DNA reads TGTGCCAGCAGCTTAGAGCGGCTCCAGCCCCAGCATTTT. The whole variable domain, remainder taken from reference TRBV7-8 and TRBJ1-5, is GAGVSQSPRYKVAKRGQDVALRCDPISGHVSLFWYQQALGQGPEFLTYFQNEAQLDKSGLPSDRFFAERPEGSVSTLKIQRTQQEDSAVYLCASSLERLQPQHFGDGTRLSIL.

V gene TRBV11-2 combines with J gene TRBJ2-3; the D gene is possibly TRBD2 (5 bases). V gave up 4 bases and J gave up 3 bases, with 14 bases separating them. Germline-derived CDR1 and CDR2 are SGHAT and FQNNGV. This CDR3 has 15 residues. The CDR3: CASSSAAMGTDTQYF. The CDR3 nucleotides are TGTGCCAGCAGCTCAGCGGCTATGGGGACAGATACGCAGTATTTT.

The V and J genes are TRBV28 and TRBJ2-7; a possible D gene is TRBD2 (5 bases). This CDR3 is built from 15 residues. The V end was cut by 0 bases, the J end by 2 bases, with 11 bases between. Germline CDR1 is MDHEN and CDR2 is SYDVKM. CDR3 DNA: TGTGCCAGCAGTTTATGGGGTAGCGCTACCTACGAGCAGTACTTC. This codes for CASSLWGSATYEQYF. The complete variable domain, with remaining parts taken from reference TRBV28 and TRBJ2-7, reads DVKVTQSSRYLVKRTGEKVFLECVQDMDHENMFWYRQDPGLGLRLIYFSYDVKMKEKGDIPEGYSVSREKKERFSLILESASTNQTSMYLCASSLWGSATYEQYFGPGTRLTVT.

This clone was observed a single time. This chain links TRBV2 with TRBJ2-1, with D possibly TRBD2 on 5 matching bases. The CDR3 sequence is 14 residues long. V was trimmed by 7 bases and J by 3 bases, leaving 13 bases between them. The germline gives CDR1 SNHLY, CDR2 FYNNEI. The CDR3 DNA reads TGTGCCAGCACCCCATCGGACTTCTACAATGAGCAGTTCTTC. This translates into CASTPSDFYNEQFF.

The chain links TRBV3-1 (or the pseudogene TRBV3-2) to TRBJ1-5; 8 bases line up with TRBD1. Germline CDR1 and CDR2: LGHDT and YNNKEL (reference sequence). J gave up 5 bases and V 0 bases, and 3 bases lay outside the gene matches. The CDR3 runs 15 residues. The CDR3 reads CASSQETGVDQPQHF. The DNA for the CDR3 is TGTGCCAGCAGCCAAGAGACAGGGGTTGATCAGCCCCAGCATTTT.

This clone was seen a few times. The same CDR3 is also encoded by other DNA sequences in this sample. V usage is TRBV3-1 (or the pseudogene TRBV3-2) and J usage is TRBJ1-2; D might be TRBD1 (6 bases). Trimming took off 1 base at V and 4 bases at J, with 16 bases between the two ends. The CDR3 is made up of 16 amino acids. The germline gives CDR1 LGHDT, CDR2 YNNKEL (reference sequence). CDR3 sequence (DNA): TGTGCCAGCAGCCAAGTGTGGGGAGGGGGTGGCTATGGCTACACCTTC. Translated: CASSQVWGGGGYGYTF.

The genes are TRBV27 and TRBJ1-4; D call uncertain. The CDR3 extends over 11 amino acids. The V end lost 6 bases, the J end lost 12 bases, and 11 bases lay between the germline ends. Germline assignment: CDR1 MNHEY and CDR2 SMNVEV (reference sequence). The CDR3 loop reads CASSDLIELFF. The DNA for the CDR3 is TGTGCCAGCAGCGACTTAATTGAACTGTTTTTT.

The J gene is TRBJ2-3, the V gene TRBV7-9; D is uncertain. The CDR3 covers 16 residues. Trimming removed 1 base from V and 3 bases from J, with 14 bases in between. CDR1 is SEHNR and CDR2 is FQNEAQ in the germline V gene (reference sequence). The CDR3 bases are TGTGCCAGCAGCTTAGGGGCCCCTTGGGGTACAGATACGCAGTATTTT. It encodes CASSLGAPWGTDTQYF. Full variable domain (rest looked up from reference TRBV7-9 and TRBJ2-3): DTGVSQNPRHKITKRGQNVTFRCDPISEHNRLYWYRQTLGQGPEFLTYFQNEAQLEKSRLLSDRFSAERPKGSFSTLEIQRTEQGDSAMYLCASSLGAPWGTDTQYFGPGTRLTVL.

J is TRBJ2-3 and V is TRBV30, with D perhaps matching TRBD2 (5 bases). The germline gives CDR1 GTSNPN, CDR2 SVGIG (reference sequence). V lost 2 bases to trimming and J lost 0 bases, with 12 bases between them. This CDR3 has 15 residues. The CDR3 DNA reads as TGTGCCTGGAGTCCCGGGGTGGCCAGCACAGATACGCAGTATTTT. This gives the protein CAWSPGVASTDTQYF.

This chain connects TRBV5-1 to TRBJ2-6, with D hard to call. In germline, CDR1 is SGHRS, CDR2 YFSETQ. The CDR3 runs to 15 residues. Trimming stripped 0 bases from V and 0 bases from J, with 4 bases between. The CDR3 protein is CASSLGFSGANVLTF. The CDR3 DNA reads TGCGCCAGCAGCTTGGGATTCTCTGGGGCCAACGTCCTGACTTTC.

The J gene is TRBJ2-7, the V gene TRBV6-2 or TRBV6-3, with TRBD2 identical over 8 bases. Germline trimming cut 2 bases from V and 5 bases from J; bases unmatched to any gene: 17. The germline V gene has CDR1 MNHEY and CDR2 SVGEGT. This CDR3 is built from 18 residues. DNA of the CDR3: TGTGCCAGCAGTTACCCGGAACGGGGGGGCTTGAGGTCGGACGAGCAGTACTTC. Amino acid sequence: CASSYPERGGLRSDEQYF.

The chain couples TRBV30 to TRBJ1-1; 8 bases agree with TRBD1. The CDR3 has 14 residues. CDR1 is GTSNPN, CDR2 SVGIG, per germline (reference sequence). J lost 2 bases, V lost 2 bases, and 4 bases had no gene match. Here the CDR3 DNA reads TGTGCCTGGAGTCCGGACAGGGTAAACACTGAAGCTTTCTTT. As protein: CAWSPDRVNTEAFF. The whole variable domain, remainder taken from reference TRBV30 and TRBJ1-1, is SQTIHQWPATLVQPVGSPLSLECTVEGTSNPNLYWYRQAAGRGLQLLFYSVGIGQISSEVPQNLSASRPQDRQFILSSKKLLLSDSGFYLCAWSPDRVNTEAFFGQGTRLTVV.

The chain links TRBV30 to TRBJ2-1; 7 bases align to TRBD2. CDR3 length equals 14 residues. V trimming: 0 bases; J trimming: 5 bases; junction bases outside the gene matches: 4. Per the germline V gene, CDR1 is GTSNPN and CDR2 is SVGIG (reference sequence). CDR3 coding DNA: TGTGCCTGGAGTGTACGTCTAGCGGACAATGAGCAGTTCTTC. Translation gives CAWSVRLADNEQFF.

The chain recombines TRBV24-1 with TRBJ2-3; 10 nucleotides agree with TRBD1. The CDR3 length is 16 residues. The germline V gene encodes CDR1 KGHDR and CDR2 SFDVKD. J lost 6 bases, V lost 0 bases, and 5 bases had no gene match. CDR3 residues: CATSDLPDRGWDTQYF. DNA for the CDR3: TGTGCCACCAGTGATTTGCCGGACAGGGGGTGGGATACGCAGTATTTT.

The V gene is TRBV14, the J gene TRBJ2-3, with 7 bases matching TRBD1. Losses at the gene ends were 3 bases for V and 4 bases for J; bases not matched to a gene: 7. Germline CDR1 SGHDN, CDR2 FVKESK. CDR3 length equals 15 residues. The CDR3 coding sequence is TGTGCCAGCAGCCACCAGACAGGGACCCCAGATACGCAGTATTTT. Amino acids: CASSHQTGTPDTQYF.

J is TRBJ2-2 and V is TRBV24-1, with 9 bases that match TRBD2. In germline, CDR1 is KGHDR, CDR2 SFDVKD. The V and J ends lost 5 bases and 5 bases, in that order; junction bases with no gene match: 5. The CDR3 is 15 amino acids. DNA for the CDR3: TGTGCCACCAGTGCCTTTGCGGGGGGGACCGGGGAGCTGTTTTTT. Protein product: CATSAFAGGTGELFF.

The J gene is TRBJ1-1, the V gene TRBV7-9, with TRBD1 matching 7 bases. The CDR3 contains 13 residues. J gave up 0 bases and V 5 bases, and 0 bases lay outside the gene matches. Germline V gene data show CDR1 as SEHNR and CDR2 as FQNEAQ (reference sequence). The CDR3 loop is CASSTGVNTEAFF. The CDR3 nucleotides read TGTGCCAGCAGCACAGGGGTGAACACTGAAGCTTTCTTT.

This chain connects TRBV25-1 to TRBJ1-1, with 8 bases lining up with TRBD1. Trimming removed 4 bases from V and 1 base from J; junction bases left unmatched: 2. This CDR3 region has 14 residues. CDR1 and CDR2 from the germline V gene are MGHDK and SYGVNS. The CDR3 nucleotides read TGTGCCAGCAGTGGGACAGGGAAGAACACTGAAGCTTTCTTT. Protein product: CASSGTGKNTEAFF.

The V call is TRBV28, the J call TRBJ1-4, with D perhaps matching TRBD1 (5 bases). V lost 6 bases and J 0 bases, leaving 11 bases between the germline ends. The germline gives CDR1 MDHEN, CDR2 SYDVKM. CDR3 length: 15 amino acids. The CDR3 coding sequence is TGTGCCAGCAGGGGACTACAAACAACTAATGAAAAACTGTTTTTT. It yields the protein CASRGLQTTNEKLFF.

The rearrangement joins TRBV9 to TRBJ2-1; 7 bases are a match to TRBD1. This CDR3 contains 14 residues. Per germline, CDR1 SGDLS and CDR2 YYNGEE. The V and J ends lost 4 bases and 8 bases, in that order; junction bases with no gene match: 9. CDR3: CASSPITGAYEQFF. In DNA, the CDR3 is TGTGCCAGCAGCCCAATCACAGGGGCCTATGAGCAGTTCTTC.

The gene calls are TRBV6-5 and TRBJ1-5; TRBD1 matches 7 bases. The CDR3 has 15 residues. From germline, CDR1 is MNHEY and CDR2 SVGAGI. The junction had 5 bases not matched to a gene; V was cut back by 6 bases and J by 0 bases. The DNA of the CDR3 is TGTGCCAGCAGCCGGGACAGACTTAGCAATCAGCCCCAGCATTTT. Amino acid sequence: CASSRDRLSNQPQHF.